This paragraph reports one TCR beta chain. As yet, its antigen is unknown. This CDR3 has 19 amino acids. Trimming removed 0 bases from V and 3 bases from J; junction bases left unmatched: 13. Germline loops: CDR1 LGHDT, CDR2 YNNKEL (reference sequence). This entry belongs to a study of T-cell reconstitution after alpha-beta-depleted transplantation in children. Regarding the study as a whole: Recipient T cells and thymic progenitors that survived gave rise to the high TCRbeta diversity observed at day 60 in some patients. At the one-year point after transplant, T-cell counts and TCRbeta diversity were found to come mostly from T cells that had been newly produced. Reportedly, only several hundred clones from non-depleted graft cells drove alpha-beta T-cell counts at about two months.

During its preparation, the TCRbeta library received unique molecular identifiers. TCRdb passed the PCR reads through MiXCR, listing each CDR3 protein once. The repertoire holds about 540,000 distinct CDR3 sequences, roughly 30% seen once, with about 35% in the top ten. The source of this sequence is a boy younger than two with Wiskott-Aldrich syndrome, due to receive a stem cell transplant. The starting material was PBMCs, obtained before TCRalphabeta/CD19-depleted stem cell transplant. The chain couples TRBV3-1 to TRBJ2-7, with 11 bases that match TRBD2. The CDR3 coding sequence is TGTGCCAGCAGCCAAGATCGAGGTAGCGGGAGGGCGCTAGGCTACGAGCAGTACTTC. This sequence encodes CASSQDRGSGRALGYEQYF.